The 11 T cell receptor beta chains reported below all come from one sample, sequenced in a study of preoperative IRX-2 immunotherapy in early breast cancer. The sample's treatment: preoperative locoregional IRX-2 cytokine immunotherapy. Here immunoSEQ multiplex PCR was the method, and the copy in TCRdb shows in-frame clones only, minus some. The sample consists of roughly 3,400 clones, approximately 70% of them appearing once. The sequencing used tumor tissue, collected after IRX-2 immunotherapy. The source is a human donor with breast cancer.

The chain joins TRBV5-1 to TRBJ2-5; 8 nucleotides agree with TRBD1. Germline CDR1 and CDR2: SGHRS and YFSETQ. The V gene end was trimmed by 3 bases and the J gene end by 7 bases; junction bases not matched to a gene: 11. The CDR3 has 15 residues. This CDR3 is CASSSGGTGGGTQYF. DNA of the CDR3: TGCGCCAGCAGCTCTGGTGGTACAGGGGGAGGGACCCAGTACTTC.

The chain carries TRBV19 and TRBJ1-5, with TRBD1 matching 9 bases. CDR1 and CDR2 (germline): LNHDA, SQIVND (reference sequence). Unmatched junction bases numbered 10, after V lost 6 bases and J lost 4 bases. The CDR3 loop spans 16 amino acids. CDR3 coding DNA: TGTGCCAGTAGCCCTAGGGGACAGGGACCTAATCAGCCCCAGCATTTT. It is translated as CASSPRGQGPNQPQHF.

The chain is built from TRBV5-1 and TRBJ2-7, with 9 bases identical to TRBD1. Germline trimming cut 3 bases from V and 3 bases from J; bases unmatched to any gene: 10. Germline CDR1 SGHRS, CDR2 YFSETQ. The CDR3 contains 16 residues. The CDR3 protein is CASSSRLGQGSYEQYF. The DNA of the CDR3 is TGCGCCAGCAGCTCGCGATTGGGACAGGGCAGCTACGAGCAGTACTTC. The full variable domain, completed using reference TRBV5-1 and TRBJ2-7, is KAGVTQTPRYLIKTRGQQVTLSCSPISGHRSVSWYQQTPGQGLQFLFEYFSETQRNKGNFPGRFSGRQFSNSRSEMNVSTLELGDSALYLCASSSRLGQGSYEQYFGPGTRLTVT.

The V call is TRBV19, the J call TRBJ1-2; TRBD1 agrees at 11 bases. The CDR3 consists of 14 residues. From germline, CDR1 is LNHDA and CDR2 SQIVND (reference sequence). With V trimmed by 5 bases and J by 8 bases, 7 bases remained unmatched. CDR3 bases: TGTGCCAGTAGTGAGGACAGGGGGCGCGGAGGCTACACCTTC. It encodes CASSEDRGRGGYTF. Variable domain in full (rest from reference TRBV19 and TRBJ1-2): DGGITQSPKYLFRKEGQNVTLSCEQNLNHDAMYWYRQDPGQGLRLIYYSQIVNDFQKGDIAEGYSVSREKKESFPLTVTSAQKNPTAFYLCASSEDRGRGGYTFGSGTRLTVV.

The table lists this clone with a few counts. This rearrangement joins TRBV19 to TRBJ1-5; D gene uncertain. CDR1 LNHDA and CDR2 SQIVND come from the germline V gene (reference sequence). This CDR3 is built from 16 residues. The ends were cut back, 5 bases at V and 0 bases at J, with 14 bases in the middle. This CDR3 is CASSFAWGNSNQPQHF. CDR3 DNA sequence: TGTGCCAGTAGTTTTGCCTGGGGAAATAGCAATCAGCCCCAGCATTTT.

The rearrangement uses TRBV16 and TRBJ2-4; 13 bases match TRBD2. Germline CDR1 and CDR2: KGHSY and FQNENV. CDR3 length equals 18 residues. V gave up 2 bases and J gave up 3 bases; unmatched junction bases: 7. CDR3 sequence reads: CASSQPGLAGRDKNIQYF. CDR3 DNA sequence: TGTGCCAGCAGCCAACCGGGACTAGCGGGAAGGGACAAAAACATTCAGTACTTC. Variable domain in full (rest from reference TRBV16 and TRBJ2-4): GEEVAQTPKHLVRGEGQKAKLYCAPIKGHSYVFWYQQVLKNEFKFLISFQNENVFDETGMPKERFSAKCLPNSPCSLEIQATKLEDSAVYFCASSQPGLAGRDKNIQYFGAGTRLSVL.

This clone came up a few times. The chain uses TRBV6-8 and TRBJ1-2, with D perhaps matching TRBD1 (5 bases). The CDR3 has 14 amino acids. V was cut by 2 bases and J by 6 bases, with 13 bases left in between. Germline V lookup: CDR1 MNHGY, CDR2 SAAAGT. The CDR3, as DNA: TGTGCCAGCAGTTACCAGGGAGTGAGGGATGGCTACACCTTC. Translation gives CASSYQGVRDGYTF.

In its sample, this clone is medium-sized. The chain carries TRBV5-1 and TRBJ1-2; 11 bases fit TRBD1. Trimming removed 2 bases from V and 8 bases from J; junction bases left unmatched: 14. The CDR3 is made up of 17 amino acids. Germline values: CDR1 SGHRS, CDR2 YFSETQ. DNA for the CDR3: TGCGCCAGCAGCTTACAAAAGTCCGGGACAGGGGGATTCGGCTACACCTTC. Its protein is CASSLQKSGTGGFGYTF.

The chain carries TRBV9 and TRBJ2-7, with 8 bases fitting TRBD1. Unmatched junction bases numbered 6, after V lost 0 bases and J lost 7 bases. The length of the CDR3 is 14 residues. The germline CDR1 and CDR2 sequences are SGDLS and YYNGEE. The CDR3 protein is CASSVGPGGWEQYF. The CDR3 DNA is TGTGCCAGCAGCGTAGGTCCAGGGGGCTGGGAGCAGTACTTC.

The chain joins TRBV6-8 to TRBJ1-2; D may be TRBD1 (5 bases). V lost 9 bases and J lost 6, with 17 bases in between. Germline V gene lookup returns CDR1 MNHGY and CDR2 SAAAGT. The CDR3 consists of 13 residues. The CDR3 sequence: CASEPGAGHGYTF. The CDR3 DNA reads TGTGCCAGTGAGCCGGGAGCAGGGCATGGCTACACCTTC.

Written as DNA, the CDR3 is TGCGCCAGCAGCACGGGACAGGGGGCTTATAACACTGAAGCTTTCTTT. It translates to CASSTGQGAYNTEAFF. The chain employs TRBV5-1 and TRBJ1-1; 12 bases align to TRBD1. J was trimmed by 2 bases and V by 4 bases; bases with no gene match: 6. Germline CDR1 SGHRS, CDR2 YFSETQ. The CDR3 has 16 amino acids.